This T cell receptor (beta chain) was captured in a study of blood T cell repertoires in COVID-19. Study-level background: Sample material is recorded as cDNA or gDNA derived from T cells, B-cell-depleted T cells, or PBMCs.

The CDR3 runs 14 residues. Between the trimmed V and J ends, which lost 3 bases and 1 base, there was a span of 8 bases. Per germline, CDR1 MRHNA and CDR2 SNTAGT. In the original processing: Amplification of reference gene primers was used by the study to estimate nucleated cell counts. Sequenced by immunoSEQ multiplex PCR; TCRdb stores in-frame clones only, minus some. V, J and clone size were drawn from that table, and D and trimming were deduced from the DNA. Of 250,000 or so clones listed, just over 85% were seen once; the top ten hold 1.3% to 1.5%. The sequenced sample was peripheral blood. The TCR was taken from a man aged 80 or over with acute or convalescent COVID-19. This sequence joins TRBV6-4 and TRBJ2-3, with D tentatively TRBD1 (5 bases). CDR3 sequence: CASSEGVGTDTQYF. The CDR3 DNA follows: TGTGCCAGCAGTGAAGGGGTTGGCACAGATACGCAGTATTTT.